The rows below give T cell receptor beta chains drawn from one sample of a study of PD-1 blockade in classical Hodgkin lymphoma. Produced via immunoSEQ multiplex PCR; TCRdb's table is partial and in-frame only. Among tens of thousands of clones listed, 88% were seen once. Specimen: peripheral blood mononuclear cells (PBMCs), collected at baseline. These TCRs come from a human donor with classical Hodgkin lymphoma. The CDR3 runs from the conserved cysteine through the conserved F or W. Each record gives: CDR3 DNA, CDR3 protein, J gene, V gene, clone size, D gene. A D gene is named only where the DNA matches it firmly. Some rows have no size entry. The others give once, few or many, or a class for an expanded clone.

CDR3 DNA: TGTGCCAGCAGTTACACCGGGGAGCAGTTCTTC
CDR3 protein: CASSYTGEQFF
J gene: TRBJ2-1
V gene: TRBV6-6
clone size: NA
D gene: NA

CDR3 DNA: TGCAGTGCTAGAACCGGGGACGGCTACACCTTC
CDR3 protein: CSARTGDGYTF
J gene: TRBJ1-2
V gene: TRBV20-1
clone size: NA
D gene: NA

CDR3 DNA: TGTGCCAGCAGCTTGTTTGGGACTAGCGGGAGCCCCTACAATGAGCAGTTCTTC
CDR3 protein: CASSLFGTSGSPYNEQFF
J gene: TRBJ2-1
V gene: TRBV5-4
clone size: NA
D gene: TRBD2

CDR3 DNA: TGTGCCAGTAGTCCCCGACTGAGCGGGATTTACGAGCAGTACTTC
CDR3 protein: CASSPRLSGIYEQYF
J gene: TRBJ2-7
V gene: TRBV19
clone size: NA
D gene: TRBD2

CDR3 DNA: TGTGCCAGCAGTTTGTCACAGGTCTCTGGAAACACCATATATTTT
CDR3 protein: CASSLSQVSGNTIYF
J gene: TRBJ1-3
V gene: TRBV28
clone size: NA
D gene: NA

CDR3 DNA: TGTGCCAGCCACCAGCAGAGCTCCTACAATGAGCAGTTCTTC
CDR3 protein: CASHQQSSYNEQFF
J gene: TRBJ2-1
V gene: TRBV28
clone size: few
D gene: NA

CDR3 DNA: TGTGCCAGCAGCCCCGGACTAGCGGGAGAGGATACGCAGTATTTT
CDR3 protein: CASSPGLAGEDTQYF
J gene: TRBJ2-3
V gene: TRBV11-2
clone size: NA
D gene: TRBD2

CDR3 DNA: TGTGCCAGCAGCTTAGAGCTGGGCAGGACCTACGAGCAGTACTTC
CDR3 protein: CASSLELGRTYEQYF
J gene: TRBJ2-7
V gene: TRBV7-2
clone size: NA
D gene: NA

CDR3 DNA: TGTGCCAGCAGTGGACAGGGGGCCGGGAACTATGGCTACACCTTC
CDR3 protein: CASSGQGAGNYGYTF
J gene: TRBJ1-2
V gene: TRBV28
clone size: once
D gene: TRBD1

CDR3 DNA: TGTGCCAGTAATACAGTGGGTGATCAGCCCCAGCATTTT
CDR3 protein: CASNTVGDQPQHF
J gene: TRBJ1-5
V gene: TRBV19
clone size: NA
D gene: NA

CDR3 DNA: TGTGCCAGCAGTTTATCTCGGCAGGCCCCGAATTCACCCCTCCACTTT
CDR3 protein: CASSLSRQAPNSPLHF
J gene: TRBJ1-6
V gene: TRBV27
clone size: NA
D gene: NA

CDR3 DNA: TGTGCCATCAGCAGTGGACAAACTAGCGGGAGGGCCCATGAGCAGTTCTTC
CDR3 protein: CAISSGQTSGRAHEQFF
J gene: TRBJ2-1
V gene: TRBV10-3
clone size: NA
D gene: TRBD2

CDR3 DNA: TGTGCCAGCAGTTTTGGGACAGGGGGCTTCGGAAACACCATATATTTT
CDR3 protein: CASSFGTGGFGNTIYF
J gene: TRBJ1-3
V gene: TRBV6-5
clone size: NA
D gene: TRBD1

CDR3 DNA: TGTGCCAGCAGCCTCGACAGGGGGCCTCACTATGGCTACACCTTC
CDR3 protein: CASSLDRGPHYGYTF
J gene: TRBJ1-2
V gene: TRBV7-9
clone size: NA
D gene: TRBD1

CDR3 DNA: TGTGCCAGCAGTTTTAAAGTCGGGGCGGCGAACACCGGGGAGCTGTTTTTT
CDR3 protein: CASSFKVGAANTGELFF
J gene: TRBJ2-2
V gene: TRBV28
clone size: NA
D gene: NA

CDR3 DNA: TGTGCCAGCATAACAGGGCCCTACGAGCAGTACTTC
CDR3 protein: CASITGPYEQYF
J gene: TRBJ2-7
V gene: TRBV28
clone size: NA
D gene: NA

CDR3 DNA: TGTGCCAGCTCACCGACCTACTTCCCGACGAGCAATCAGCCCCAGCATTTT
CDR3 protein: CASSPTYFPTSNQPQHF
J gene: TRBJ1-5
V gene: TRBV18
clone size: NA
D gene: NA

CDR3 DNA: TGCGCCAGCAGCCCGATCGGGCTAGCGGGAGGGTACCAAGAGACCCAGTACTTC
CDR3 protein: CASSPIGLAGGYQETQYF
J gene: TRBJ2-5
V gene: TRBV5-1
clone size: NA
D gene: TRBD2

CDR3 DNA: TGTGCCAGCAGCCAAGAACCCGGTACAGTCAACTATGGCTACACCTTC
CDR3 protein: CASSQEPGTVNYGYTF
J gene: TRBJ1-2
V gene: TRBV4-2
clone size: NA
D gene: NA

CDR3 DNA: TGTGCCAGCAGCGGTGCAGGATACGAGCAGTACTTC
CDR3 protein: CASSGAGYEQYF
J gene: TRBJ2-7
V gene: TRBV11-1
clone size: NA
D gene: NA

CDR3 DNA: TGTGCCAGCAGTTTAGGGGTGGCAGATACGCAGTATTTT
CDR3 protein: CASSLGVADTQYF
J gene: TRBJ2-3
V gene: TRBV27
clone size: NA
D gene: NA

CDR3 DNA: TGCAGCGTTGAAGATCGTGGACTAGCGGGCGGCAATGAGCAGTTCTTC
CDR3 protein: CSVEDRGLAGGNEQFF
J gene: TRBJ2-1
V gene: TRBV29-1
clone size: NA
D gene: TRBD2

CDR3 DNA: TGTGCCAGCAGCGAAAGACAGGGGACGGATGGCTACACCTTC
CDR3 protein: CASSERQGTDGYTF
J gene: TRBJ1-2
V gene: TRBV9
clone size: NA
D gene: TRBD1

CDR3 DNA: TGCGCCAGCAGCTTGGGACAGAATGCCGTCGAGCAGTACTTC
CDR3 protein: CASSLGQNAVEQYF
J gene: TRBJ2-7
V gene: TRBV5-1
clone size: NA
D gene: NA

CDR3 DNA: TGTGCCAGCAGTTTCCTTTCGGACAGGGGGAATGGCTACACCTTC
CDR3 protein: CASSFLSDRGNGYTF
J gene: TRBJ1-2
V gene: TRBV27
clone size: NA
D gene: TRBD1

CDR3 DNA: TGTGCCAGTAGTCGAGGGGGCTACTACGAGCAGTACTTC
CDR3 protein: CASSRGGYYEQYF
J gene: TRBJ2-7
V gene: TRBV19
clone size: NA
D gene: TRBD1

CDR3 DNA: TGTGCCAGTAGCCGTAGCGGGAGCTGGAATGAGCAGTTCTTC
CDR3 protein: CASSRSGSWNEQFF
J gene: TRBJ2-1
V gene: TRBV19
clone size: NA
D gene: TRBD2